This T cell receptor (beta chain) was recovered during a study of human T cells and chemical hapten exposure. Turning to the study itself: Sensitization was performed using 2% DPC on a 2 cm by 2 cm upper inner arm skin site. Throughout a study of 20 to 25 weeks, patients underwent weekly scalp administration of diphenylcyclopropenone doses.

A few counts support this clonotype. The CDR3 is made up of 13 amino acids. Germline-derived CDR1 and CDR2 are SQVTM and ANQGSEA. J lost 2 bases, V lost 4 bases, and 4 bases had no gene match. During construction of the library, unique molecular identifiers were attached to individual cDNA molecules for quantitative, reproducible TCR counting. TCRdb recomputed calls from the RACE reads with MiXCR, one row per CDR3 protein. The table shows 200,000 to 300,000 distinct CDR3 sequences, with about 9% occurring only once. Described time point: pre-sensitization, week 0. Stated treatment: therapeutic diphenylcyclopropenone sensitization with weekly scalp DPC.

This sequence originates from a woman aged 40 to 49 with alopecia areata. Some clones in this sample may be carry-over from other donors' samples. J is TRBJ1-2 and V is TRBV29-1; 7 nucleotides match TRBD1. The specimen was whole blood, collected in connection with sensitization to the hapten diphenylcyclopropenone (DPC). This CDR3 is CSVGDRYNYGYTF. CDR3 nucleotide sequence: TGCAGCGTTGGGGACAGATACAACTATGGCTACACCTTC.